Detailed here is one TCR beta chain. This CDR3 spans 15 amino acids. V dropped 0 bases and J dropped 0 bases, with 10 bases sitting between them. Looked up from germline, CDR1 is SGHRS and CDR2 is YFSETQ. This specimen belongs to a study of blood T cell repertoires in COVID-19. Across the study: Samples taken during acute and convalescent COVID-19 were collected in the United States, Italy and Spain. The analysed material was cDNA or gDNA that came from T cells, B-cell-depleted T cells, or PBMCs.

Per the study methods: Amplification with reference gene primers provided the estimates of nucleated cell counts. Data came from immunoSEQ multiplex PCR; TCRdb stores just in-frame clones and leaves some out. From that table come the V and J calls and clone size; the DNA was used to work out D and trimming. The table lists around 260,000 clones, about four fifths of them singletons. The clonotype was recovered from a woman between 45 and 60 years old who had recovered from COVID-19. The chain carries TRBV5-1 and TRBJ2-7; possible D gene TRBD1, 6 bases. The material sequenced was peripheral blood. This chain's CDR3 is CASSLGQGPSYEQYF. In DNA, the CDR3 is TGCGCCAGCAGCTTGGGTCAGGGGCCCTCCTACGAGCAGTACTTC.